The clone carrying this T cell receptor beta chain was observed once. The CDR3 totals 16 residues. Germline V gene lookup returns CDR1 LGHNA and CDR2 YNFKEQ. The V and J ends lost 1 base and 1 base, in that order; junction bases with no gene match: 3. Participants were aged about 18 to 89 years, lived in roughly 25 US areas, and enrolled virtually. This specimen belongs to a study of blood T cell repertoires in COVID-19. The authors' processing: Amplified reference gene primers provided the basis for estimating nucleated cell counts. Measured with immunoSEQ multiplex PCR; TCRdb has only the in-frame clones, and not every one. Clone size and V and J calls were adopted from that table, with D and trimming inferred from the DNA. The table records 180,000 or so clones, 65% to 85% of them present only once.

This receptor was identified in a woman aged 45-59 years in a cohort exposed to, infected with or recovered from COVID-19 (not recorded which). The V and J genes are TRBV4-2 and TRBJ2-4; 8 bases are shared with TRBD1. Material: PBMCs or T cells enriched from blood (not recorded which). The CDR3 sequence: CASSQAGGNAKNIQYF. The CDR3, as DNA: TGTGCCAGCAGCCAAGCAGGGGGCAACGCCAAAAACATTCAGTACTTC.